The present T cell receptor beta chain was sequenced within a study of cytomegalovirus exposure and HLA in healthy donors. Study details: The same platform was used for the roughly 120 validation repertoires and the roughly 670 first-cohort repertoires, a later analysis reported. Points from the study as a whole: CMV antigen specificity of a few CMV-associated chains was confirmed in vitro. It was found in a later analysis that first-cohort TCR clusters tended to co-occur in the 100 to 150 validation repertoires. The study flagged roughly 160 TCR beta chains as cytomegalovirus-associated.

Trimming cost V 1 base and J 1 base; bases outside gene matches: 3. The length of the CDR3 is 14 residues. CDR1 and CDR2 from the germline V gene are GTSNPN and SVGIG (reference sequence). Sequencing used immunoSEQ multiplex PCR; TCRdb keeps in-frame clones, though not all of them. Found here are about 70,000 clones, 90% to 95% of them singletons; the top ten hold about 5.2%. A word on this clone: What it binds is unknown.

This chain uses TRBV30 with TRBJ1-2; TRBD1 agrees at 7 bases. The sequencing sample was made of PBMCs. The receptor was isolated from a man younger than 30 in good health and CMV-seropositive. The CDR3: CAWSEPGGNYGYTF. In DNA form, the CDR3 reads TGTGCCTGGAGTGAGCCAGGGGGTAACTATGGCTACACCTTC.